This TCR beta chain was recorded in a study of T-cell reconstitution after alpha-beta-depleted transplantation in children. Broader study findings: Alpha-beta T cells about two months after transplant reportedly derived from several hundred expanded graft clones. Some patients' high day-60 TCRbeta diversity was traced to surviving recipient T cells and thymic progenitors. A year post-transplant, T-cell counts and diversity derived mostly from newly produced T cells.

It was with unique molecular identifiers that the TCRbeta library was prepared. TCRdb used MiXCR to reprocess the PCR reads, holding one entry per CDR3 protein. The sample carries about 97,000 distinct CDR3 sequences, around 6% recorded once. This CDR3 contains 12 residues. CDR1 is SGHVS, CDR2 FQNEAQ, per germline. Details on this clonotype: Its antigen remains unidentified. A read error may produce the germline difference seen at one junction end.

The sample was PBMCs, mostly from graft donor cells, taken 60 days after TCRalphabeta/CD19-depleted stem cell transplant. The rearrangement joins TRBV7-8 to TRBJ2-7; 7 bases are shared with TRBD1. The TCR sequence derives from a female patient younger than 10 who had a stem cell transplant for Fanconi anemia, so the T cells may come from the graft donor. In DNA, the CDR3 is TGTGCCAGCAGCCTTCGGACAGGAGAGCCGTACTTC. Translation: CASSLRTGEPYF.